This record looks at one T cell receptor (beta chain) sequence and its context. During active infection, Seattle patients enrolled and were then monitored through disease. The data were obtained in a study of blood T cell repertoires in COVID-19. Here immunoSEQ multiplex PCR was the method, and the copy in TCRdb shows in-frame clones only, minus some. There are about 350,000 clones in the sample; about 86% occur only once, and just over 7% lies in the top ten. V was pared by 5 bases and J by 3 bases, with 8 bases between. Germline V lookup: CDR1 SNHLY, CDR2 FYNNEI. The CDR3 is 13 amino acids. The source of this sequence is a woman in her sixties with COVID-19, enrolled during active disease. What was sequenced was peripheral blood. This chain connects TRBV2 to TRBJ1-3; no firm D call. CDR3: CASSQIVGNTIYF. CDR3 DNA: TGTGCCAGCAGTCAAATTGTTGGAAACACCATATATTTT.